Listed below are T cell receptor beta chains from one sample, sequenced in a study of blood T cell repertoires in COVID-19. Assay used: immunoSEQ multiplex PCR; TCRdb lists only in-frame clones, some missing. The sample has a few hundred thousand clones; around 83% are singletons. Input material: PBMCs or T cells enriched from blood (not recorded which). All receptors derive from a woman in her forties or fifties who had recovered from COVID-19. CDR3s include the opening cysteine and the closing phenylalanine or tryptophan. The D gene is left open where the match is weak. A row's size may be missing; if present it is once, few, many or a size class.

v_gene: TRBV6-4
j_gene: TRBJ2-2
d_gene: NA
abundance: NA
CDR3aa: CASSSETNTGELFF
CDR3nt: TGTGCCAGCAGCTCGGAGACGAACACCGGGGAGCTGTTTTTT

v_gene: TRBV19
j_gene: TRBJ1-1
d_gene: NA
abundance: NA
CDR3aa: CASSPVRYAEAFF
CDR3nt: TGTGCCAGTAGCCCGGTGAGATACGCTGAAGCTTTCTTT

v_gene: TRBV19
j_gene: TRBJ1-2
d_gene: NA
abundance: NA
CDR3aa: CASKQSGGAYGYTF
CDR3nt: TGTGCCAGTAAACAGTCGGGAGGGGCCTATGGCTACACCTTC

v_gene: TRBV6-2/TRBV6-3
j_gene: TRBJ1-6
d_gene: NA
abundance: NA
CDR3aa: CASSYGFGGNSPLHF
CDR3nt: TGTGCCAGCAGTTACGGTTTCGGGGGGAATTCACCCCTCCACTTT

v_gene: TRBV4-2
j_gene: TRBJ1-3
d_gene: NA
abundance: NA
CDR3aa: CASSQDVFRGSGNTIYF
CDR3nt: TGTGCCAGCAGCCAAGATGTGTTCCGGGGCTCTGGAAACACCATATATTTT

v_gene: TRBV7-6
j_gene: TRBJ1-6
d_gene: NA
abundance: NA
CDR3aa: CASSLVPREGNSPLHF
CDR3nt: TGTGCCAGCAGCTTAGTACCCAGGGAGGGCAATTCACCCCTCCACTTT

v_gene: TRBV30
j_gene: TRBJ1-1
d_gene: TRBD1
abundance: NA
CDR3aa: CAWSGDRVTTEAFF
CDR3nt: TGTGCCTGGAGTGGGGACAGGGTGACGACTGAAGCTTTCTTT

v_gene: TRBV18
j_gene: TRBJ2-7
d_gene: NA
abundance: NA
CDR3aa: CASSPPKTDSYEQYF
CDR3nt: TGTGCCAGCTCACCACCGAAGACAGACTCCTACGAGCAGTACTTC

v_gene: TRBV5-4
j_gene: TRBJ1-2
d_gene: TRBD1
abundance: NA
CDR3aa: CASSSDRGRGYTF
CDR3nt: TGTGCCAGCAGTTCTGACAGGGGGCGTGGCTACACCTTC

v_gene: TRBV27
j_gene: TRBJ2-1
d_gene: NA
abundance: NA
CDR3aa: CASSLGVRGNEQFF
CDR3nt: TGTGCCAGCAGTTTAGGGGTGCGGGGCAATGAGCAGTTCTTC

v_gene: TRBV3-1/TRBV3-2
j_gene: TRBJ1-2
d_gene: TRBD1
abundance: once
CDR3aa: CASSPTGQGFGGTF
CDR3nt: TGTGCCAGCAGCCCAACGGGACAGGGGTTTGGTGGCACCTTC

v_gene: TRBV19
j_gene: TRBJ1-5
d_gene: TRBD1
abundance: NA
CDR3aa: CASQTFDREGQPQHF
CDR3nt: TGTGCCAGTCAGACCTTTGACAGGGAAGGGCAGCCCCAGCATTTT

v_gene: TRBV5-1
j_gene: TRBJ2-1
d_gene: TRBD2
abundance: NA
CDR3aa: CASSPFLASGSSYNEQFF
CDR3nt: TGCGCCAGCAGCCCCTTTTTAGCTAGCGGGAGCTCCTACAATGAGCAGTTCTTC

v_gene: TRBV3-1/TRBV3-2
j_gene: TRBJ1-2
d_gene: TRBD1
abundance: NA
CDR3aa: CASSQGGTGDYGYTF
CDR3nt: TGTGCCAGCAGCCAAGGGGGGACAGGGGACTATGGCTACACCTTC

v_gene: TRBV4-3
j_gene: TRBJ2-1
d_gene: NA
abundance: NA
CDR3aa: CASSQGRGAPNNNEQFF
CDR3nt: TGCGCCAGCAGCCAAGGTCGGGGGGCCCCAAACAACAATGAGCAGTTCTTC

v_gene: TRBV30
j_gene: TRBJ1-4
d_gene: NA
abundance: once
CDR3aa: CAWSADRVAEKLFF
CDR3nt: TGTGCCTGGAGTGCGGACAGAGTGGCTGAAAAACTGTTTTTT

v_gene: TRBV9
j_gene: TRBJ1-3
d_gene: NA
abundance: few
CDR3aa: CASSVDGRSGNTIYF
CDR3nt: TGTGCCAGCAGCGTAGACGGGAGGTCCGGAAACACCATATATTTT

v_gene: TRBV7-2
j_gene: TRBJ1-2
d_gene: NA
abundance: NA
CDR3aa: CASSPSNGGYGYTF
CDR3nt: TGTGCCAGCAGCCCCTCCAACGGAGGATATGGCTACACCTTC

v_gene: TRBV4-1
j_gene: TRBJ2-3
d_gene: NA
abundance: NA
CDR3aa: CASSQVPLLDRNGTDTQYF
CDR3nt: TGCGCCAGCAGCCAAGTTCCCCTCCTCGACAGGAACGGCACAGATACGCAGTATTTT

v_gene: TRBV7-2
j_gene: TRBJ1-2
d_gene: TRBD1
abundance: NA
CDR3aa: CASSLDRGNYGYTF
CDR3nt: TGTGCCAGCAGCTTAGACAGGGGCAACTATGGCTACACCTTC

v_gene: TRBV11-1
j_gene: TRBJ2-7
d_gene: NA
abundance: NA
CDR3aa: CASSPSGNRGEQYF
CDR3nt: TGTGCCAGCAGTCCCTCCGGTAATAGGGGGGAGCAGTACTTC

v_gene: TRBV6-5
j_gene: TRBJ1-5
d_gene: TRBD1
abundance: NA
CDR3aa: CASSYAQGATQPQHF
CDR3nt: TGTGCCAGCAGTTACGCGCAGGGGGCAACGCAGCCCCAGCATTTT

v_gene: TRBV19
j_gene: TRBJ1-4
d_gene: NA
abundance: NA
CDR3aa: CASSIVPSPGVTNEKLFF
CDR3nt: TGTGCCAGTAGTATTGTCCCATCCCCGGGAGTGACTAATGAAAAACTGTTTTTT

v_gene: TRBV19
j_gene: TRBJ1-2
d_gene: NA
abundance: NA
CDR3aa: CASIISGLNYGYTF
CDR3nt: TGTGCCAGTATTATTAGCGGGCTTAACTATGGCTACACCTTC

v_gene: TRBV11-3
j_gene: TRBJ1-6
d_gene: TRBD1
abundance: NA
CDR3aa: CASSLRRGQGSSPLHF
CDR3nt: TGTGCCAGCAGCCTAAGAAGGGGACAGGGAAGCTCACCCCTCCACTTT

v_gene: TRBV5-1
j_gene: TRBJ1-2
d_gene: TRBD1
abundance: NA
CDR3aa: CASSAGQGAGYTF
CDR3nt: TGCGCCAGCAGCGCGGGACAGGGGGCTGGCTACACCTTC

v_gene: TRBV27
j_gene: TRBJ1-5
d_gene: NA
abundance: NA
CDR3aa: CASSTGFQPQHF
CDR3nt: TGTGCCAGCAGTACAGGGTTTCAGCCCCAGCATTTT

v_gene: TRBV11-2
j_gene: TRBJ1-5
d_gene: NA
abundance: few
CDR3aa: CASSEGGLSNQPQHF
CDR3nt: TGTGCCAGCAGCGAGGGGGGGTTGAGCAATCAGCCCCAGCATTTT

v_gene: TRBV7-9
j_gene: TRBJ1-2
d_gene: NA
abundance: NA
CDR3aa: CASSLAARGGQGYTF
CDR3nt: TGTGCCAGCAGCTTAGCCGCCCGGGGGGGGCAAGGCTACACCTTC

v_gene: TRBV7-2
j_gene: TRBJ1-2
d_gene: NA
abundance: few
CDR3aa: CATSDSGVNYGYTF
CDR3nt: TGTGCCACCTCTGATTCGGGGGTCAACTATGGCTACACCTTC

v_gene: TRBV19
j_gene: TRBJ2-5
d_gene: TRBD2
abundance: NA
CDR3aa: CASKGGGLAGVETQYF
CDR3nt: TGTGCCTCCAAAGGCGGGGGACTAGCGGGGGTGGAGACCCAGTACTTC

v_gene: TRBV11-1
j_gene: TRBJ2-1
d_gene: NA
abundance: NA
CDR3aa: CASSSDWAYNEQFF
CDR3nt: TGTGCCAGCAGCTCGGACTGGGCGTACAATGAGCAGTTCTTC

v_gene: TRBV6-1
j_gene: TRBJ2-1
d_gene: TRBD2
abundance: NA
CDR3aa: CASTSSGSSYNEQFF
CDR3nt: TGTGCCAGCACCTCTAGCGGTAGCTCCTACAATGAGCAGTTCTTC

v_gene: TRBV29-1
j_gene: TRBJ1-4
d_gene: TRBD1
abundance: NA
CDR3aa: CSAVGTGTGYEKLFF
CDR3nt: TGCAGCGCTGTTGGGACCGGGACAGGGTATGAAAAACTGTTTTTT